This T cell receptor beta chain stems from a study of identical twins. Concerning this clonotype: The junction does not match germline at one end; this may be a read error.

CDR3 length: 15 residues. Germline CDR1 reads DFQATT; CDR2 reads SNEGSKA (reference sequence). TCRdb fed the 5' RACE reads into MiXCR, producing one record per CDR3 protein. The sample yields 400,000 to 500,000 distinct CDR3 sequences, less than 20% seen once. The sequence was obtained from a man between 50 and 59 years old in good health. The chain carries TRBV20-1 and TRBJ2-5; D is perhaps TRBD1 or TRBD2 (5 bases each). Sequencing was done on a sample of naive T cells sorted from blood. CDR3 DNA sequence: TGCAGTGGTAGAGGAGACGAGGGGCGGAAAGAGACCCAGTACTTC. Protein product: CSGRGDEGRKETQYF.